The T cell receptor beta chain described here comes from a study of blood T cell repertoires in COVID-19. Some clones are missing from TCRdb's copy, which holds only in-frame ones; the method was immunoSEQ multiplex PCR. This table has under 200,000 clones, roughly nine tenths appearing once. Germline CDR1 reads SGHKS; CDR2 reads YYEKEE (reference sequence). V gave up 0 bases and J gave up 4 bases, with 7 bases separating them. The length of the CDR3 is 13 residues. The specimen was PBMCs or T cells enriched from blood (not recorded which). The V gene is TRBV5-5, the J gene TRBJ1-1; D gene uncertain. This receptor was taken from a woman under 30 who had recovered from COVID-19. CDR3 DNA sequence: TGTGCCAGCAGCTTGGCGGACTTCACTGAAGCTTTCTTT. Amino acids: CASSLADFTEAFF. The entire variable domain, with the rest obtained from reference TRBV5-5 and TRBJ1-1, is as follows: DAGVTQSPTHLIKTRGQQVTLRCSPISGHKSVSWYQQVLGQGPQFIFQYYEKEERGRGNFPDRFSARQFPNYSSELNVNALLLGDSALYLCASSLADFTEAFFGQGTRLTVV.